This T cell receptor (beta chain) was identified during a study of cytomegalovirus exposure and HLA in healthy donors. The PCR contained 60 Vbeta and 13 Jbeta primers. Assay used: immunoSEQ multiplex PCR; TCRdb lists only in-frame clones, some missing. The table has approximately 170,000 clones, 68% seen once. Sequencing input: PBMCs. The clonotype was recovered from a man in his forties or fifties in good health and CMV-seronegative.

CDR3 in DNA: TGTGCCAGCAGCACAGTCAGGGGGAAGGGAGATACGCAGTATTTT. Translating gives CASSTVRGKGDTQYF. This chain connects TRBV11-2 to TRBJ2-3; 7 bases fit TRBD1. Germline CDR1 reads SGHAT; CDR2 reads FQNNGV. This CDR3 contains 15 residues. V trimming: 5 bases; J trimming: 5 bases; junction bases outside the gene matches: 10.